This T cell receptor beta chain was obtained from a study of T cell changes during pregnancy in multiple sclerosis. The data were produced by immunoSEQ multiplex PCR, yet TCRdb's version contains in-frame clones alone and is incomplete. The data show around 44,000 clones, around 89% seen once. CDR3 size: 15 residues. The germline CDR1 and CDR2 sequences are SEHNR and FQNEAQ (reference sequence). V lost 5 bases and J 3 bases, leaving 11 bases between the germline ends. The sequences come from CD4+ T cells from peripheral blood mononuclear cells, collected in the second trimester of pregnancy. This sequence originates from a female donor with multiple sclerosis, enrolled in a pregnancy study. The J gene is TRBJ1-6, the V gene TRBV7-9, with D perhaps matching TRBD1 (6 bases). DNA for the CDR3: TGTGCCAGCAGCCCACGGGACAACTATAATTCACCCCTCCACTTT. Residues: CASSPRDNYNSPLHF.